These 18 T cell receptor beta chains came from one sample sequenced in a study of cytomegalovirus exposure and HLA in healthy donors. 60 Vbeta and 13 Jbeta primers were used in PCR. Data came from immunoSEQ multiplex PCR; TCRdb stores just in-frame clones and leaves some out. The sample contains about 43,000 clones, approximately 47% of which appear only once. Sequenced input: PBMCs. Source of these receptors: a man aged 60 to 69 in good health and CMV-seronegative.

This clone was seen only a few times. The genes are TRBV5-1 and TRBJ1-1; the match to TRBD1 covers 11 bases. V shed 5 bases and J 6 bases; nucleotides not matched to a gene: 6. The V gene's germline CDR1 is SGHRS and CDR2 YFSETQ. The CDR3 sequence is 14 residues long. The chain's CDR3 is CASRDRGLAAEAFF. In nucleotides, the CDR3 is TGCGCCAGCAGGGACAGGGGGCTGGCGGCTGAAGCTTTCTTT.

The rearrangement links TRBV27 to TRBJ2-1; 7 bases agree with TRBD2. This CDR3 is 13 amino acids long. Per germline, CDR1 MNHEY and CDR2 SMNVEV (reference sequence). The junction had 7 bases not matched to a gene; V was cut back by 7 bases and J by 7 bases. In DNA, the CDR3 is TGTGCCAGCACGGGCGGGAGCTCAAATGAGCAGTTCTTC. This codes for CASTGGSSNEQFF.

The table lists this clone with a few counts. The chain joins TRBV4-3 to TRBJ2-1, with TRBD2 as a possible D gene (6 bases). V lost 4 bases and J lost 7, with 14 bases in between. CDR1 and CDR2 (germline): LGHNA, YSLEER. The CDR3 loop spans 14 amino acids. CDR3 bases: TGCGCCAGCAGCCGAGGAGGGCCCGCGAATGAGCAGTTCTTC. Its protein product is CASSRGGPANEQFF.

This clone has only a few counts. This chain uses TRBV2 with TRBJ1-5, with a weak D call TRBD1 (5 bases). The CDR3 totals 17 residues. Germline loops: CDR1 SNHLY, CDR2 FYNNEI. The V end was cut by 7 bases, the J end by 2 bases, with 21 bases between. The CDR3, as DNA: TGTGCCAGCAAGAATCTCGGTGGGGGGGTAGGCAATCAGCCCCAGCATTTT. Translated, it gives CASKNLGGGVGNQPQHF.

The chain combines TRBV10-1 with TRBJ2-4; TRBD1 matches 7 bases. With V trimmed by 4 bases and J by 8 bases, 5 bases remained unmatched. Germline CDR1 and CDR2: WNHNN and SYGVQD (reference sequence). This CDR3 is built from 13 residues. The CDR3 DNA follows: TGCGCCAGCAGTGGCTCAGGGGGAGACATTCAGTACTTC. Its protein is CASSGSGGDIQYF.

Concerning this clone itself: Sequence at one end of the junction differs from germline and may be a read error. The chain is built from TRBV7-8 and TRBJ2-5; 10 nucleotides align to TRBD2. CDR3 length: 15 residues. The V gene's germline CDR1 is SGHVS and CDR2 FQNEAQ. The CDR3 sequence: CASSSRTSGQGTQYF. The CDR3 region has the DNA TGTGCCAGCAGCTCCCGGACTAGCGGACAAGGGACCCAGTACTTC.

This clone was counted between two and nine times. V is TRBV7-2 and J is TRBJ2-1; D is perhaps TRBD2 (5 bases). Deletions cut 4 bases from V and 15 bases from J, with 16 bases between. Germline V lookup: CDR1 SGHTA, CDR2 FQGNSA. This CDR3 contains 12 residues. The CDR3 DNA follows: TGTGCCAGCAGCTGGGGTCAGGAGGCGGGGTTCTTC. This encodes CASSWGQEAGFF.

This clone was found many times. This rearrangement joins TRBV7-2 to TRBJ2-3, with D perhaps TRBD2 (5 bases). CDR1 is SGHTA, CDR2 FQGNSA, per germline. This CDR3 comprises 15 residues. The V gene lost 0 bases and the J gene lost 1 base, with 8 bases spanning the gap. In nucleotides, the CDR3 is TGTGCCAGCAGCTTAGCGGGAGTCCGCACAGATACGCAGTATTTT. It specifies CASSLAGVRTDTQYF.

V gene TRBV5-1 combines with J gene TRBJ1-2, with 11 bases aligning to TRBD1. This CDR3 has 14 residues. Germline V lookup: CDR1 SGHRS, CDR2 YFSETQ. Trimming at V came to 4 bases and at J to 5 bases, leaving 4 bases not matched to a gene. In DNA, the CDR3 is TGCGCCAGCAGCCCCGGGACAGGGGGTTATGGCTACACCTTC. It codes for CASSPGTGGYGYTF.

As to this clone: Within the sample, other DNA sequences also encode this same CDR3. The chain recombines TRBV7-2 with TRBJ1-1; D is undetermined. The CDR3 covers 13 residues. V lost 5 bases, J lost 0 bases, and 7 bases lay in between. CDR1 SGHTA and CDR2 FQGNSA come from the germline V gene. CDR3: CASSPGLNTEAFF. CDR3 nucleotides: TGTGCCAGCAGCCCAGGCCTGAACACTGAAGCTTTCTTT.

In its sample, this clone was seen a few times. This sequence joins TRBV7-2 and TRBJ2-7, with TRBD1 identical over 7 bases. Germline values: CDR1 SGHTA, CDR2 FQGNSA. The J segment lost 0 bases and the V segment lost 4 bases, leaving 3 bases of the junction unmatched. There are 14 residues in the CDR3. In DNA form, the CDR3 reads TGTGCCAGCAGCTCCGACAGGGTCTCCTACGAGCAGTACTTC. Translated, it gives CASSSDRVSYEQYF. Full variable domain (rest looked up from reference TRBV7-2 and TRBJ2-7): GAGVSQSPSNKVTEKGKDVELRCDPISGHTALYWYRQSLGQGLEFLIYFQGNSAPDKSGLPSDRFSAERTGGSVSTLTIQRTQQEDSAVYLCASSSDRVSYEQYFGPGTRLTVT.

The J gene is TRBJ2-1, the V gene TRBV7-2; possibly TRBD2 for D (5 bases). The V end was cut by 2 bases, the J end by 5 bases, with 22 bases between. The V gene's germline CDR1 is SGHTA and CDR2 FQGNSA. The CDR3 loop spans 18 amino acids. CDR3 sequence: CASSLLVSGSLRDNEQFF. CDR3 nucleotide sequence: TGTGCCAGCAGCTTATTAGTCTCGGGGTCCTTGCGGGACAATGAGCAGTTCTTC. The full variable domain, completed using reference TRBV7-2 and TRBJ2-1, is GAGVSQSPSNKVTEKGKDVELRCDPISGHTALYWYRQSLGQGLEFLIYFQGNSAPDKSGLPSDRFSAERTGGSVSTLTIQRTQQEDSAVYLCASSLLVSGSLRDNEQFFGPGTRLTVL.

The chain joins TRBV7-9 to TRBJ1-4; 10 bases align to TRBD1. Trimming at V came to 5 bases and at J to 7 bases, leaving 4 bases not matched to a gene. This CDR3 spans 14 amino acids. CDR1 and CDR2 from the germline V gene are SEHNR and FQNEAQ (reference sequence). CDR3 bases: TGTGCCAGCAGCGTCAGACAGGGGGCTGAAAAACTGTTTTTT. Encoded protein: CASSVRQGAEKLFF. Full variable domain (outside the CDR3, taken from reference TRBV7-9 and TRBJ1-4): DTGVSQNPRHKITKRGQNVTFRCDPISEHNRLYWYRQTLGQGPEFLTYFQNEAQLEKSRLLSDRFSAERPKGSFSTLEIQRTEQGDSAMYLCASSVRQGAEKLFFGSGTQLSVL.

V is TRBV5-1 and J is TRBJ1-5, with 8 nucleotides matching TRBD1. The V segment lost 4 bases and the J segment 6 bases; nucleotides outside the gene matches: 6. The CDR3 has 14 residues. The germline V gene encodes CDR1 SGHRS and CDR2 YFSETQ. Here the CDR3 reads CASSAGTGGQPQHF. The CDR3 region has the DNA TGCGCCAGCAGCGCTGGGACAGGAGGTCAGCCCCAGCATTTT.

The chain couples TRBV5-1 to TRBJ1-1; 9 bases match TRBD1. Germline CDR1 SGHRS, CDR2 YFSETQ. Trimming cost V 4 bases and J 4 bases; bases outside gene matches: 8. The CDR3 has 15 residues. The CDR3 region has the DNA TGCGCCAGCAGCCGAATTGAGACAGGGGGCACTGAAGCTTTCTTT. This sequence encodes CASSRIETGGTEAFF.

The V gene is TRBV7-9, the J gene TRBJ1-2; D uncertain. V was clipped by 1 base and J by 6 bases, with 9 bases between them. The germline V gene has CDR1 SEHNR and CDR2 FQNEAQ (reference sequence). This CDR3 contains 13 residues. This chain's CDR3 is CASSLEEGNGYTF. The CDR3 DNA sequence: TGTGCCAGCAGCTTAGAGGAGGGCAATGGCTACACCTTC.

This clone has only a few counts. V is TRBV5-4 and J is TRBJ2-7; no firm D call. The CDR3 length is 12 residues. Between the trimmed V and J ends, which lost 4 bases and 7 bases, there was a span of 12 bases. From germline, CDR1 is SGHNT and CDR2 YYREEE (reference sequence). CDR3 amino acids: CASSLDGREQYF. Here the CDR3 DNA reads TGTGCCAGCAGCCTGGACGGTCGGGAGCAGTACTTC.

The rearrangement joins TRBV5-1 to TRBJ2-3; 7 bases fit TRBD2. CDR3 length: 16 residues. J lost 2 bases, V lost 0 bases, and 6 bases had no gene match. Germline-derived CDR1 and CDR2 are SGHRS and YFSETQ. The CDR3 region has the DNA TGCGCCAGCAGCTTGGAAGGGGAGGGCCCCACAGATACGCAGTATTTT. It yields the protein CASSLEGEGPTDTQYF.